The source of this T cell receptor (beta chain) is a study of radiotherapy plus CTLA-4 blockade in lung cancer. Overall study: Objective responses were documented in about 18% of patients, with disease control in approximately 32%. Broader study findings: Reports state that early shifts in blood T cell clones, with interferon-beta, best predicted response. In blood, after radiotherapy plus ipilimumab, tumor-derived TCR clones expanded.

Sequencing used immunoSEQ multiplex PCR; TCRdb keeps in-frame clones, though not all of them. Of about 110,000 clones detected, roughly four fifths appear once; the ten largest clones hold about 3.5%. Comment on this clone: No antigen is known for it.

Chemo-refractory metastatic non-small-cell lung cancer patients were treated with focal radiation plus CTLA-4 blockade with ipilimumab. Trimming left V 5 bases short and J 2 bases short, with 16 bases between. The CDR3 contains 16 residues. Germline lookup yields CDR1 SGHVS and CDR2 FNYEAQ. This TCR was sampled from a human donor with non-small cell lung cancer that progressed on radiotherapy plus ipilimumab. Some clones in this sample may be carry-over from other donors' samples. The J gene is TRBJ1-3, the V gene TRBV7-6, with D tentatively TRBD1 (5 bases). Sample: peripheral blood, taken from a patient treated with radiotherapy plus ipilimumab. CDR3 DNA: TGTGCCAGCAGCGCAACGCAGGGTTATGCTGGAAACACCATATATTTT. It is translated as CASSATQGYAGNTIYF.